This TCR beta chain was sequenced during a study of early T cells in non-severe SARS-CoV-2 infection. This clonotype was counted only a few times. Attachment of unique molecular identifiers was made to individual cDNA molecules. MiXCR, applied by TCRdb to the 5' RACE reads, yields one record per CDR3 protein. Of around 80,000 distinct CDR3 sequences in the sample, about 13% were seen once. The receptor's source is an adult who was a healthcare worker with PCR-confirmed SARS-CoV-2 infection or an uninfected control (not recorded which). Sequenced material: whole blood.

The CDR3 region has the DNA TGCAGTGCTAGAGATGGAGGTTGGACAGATACGCAGTATTTT. Translated, it gives CSARDGGWTDTQYF. The rearrangement joins TRBV20-1 to TRBJ2-3; possible D gene TRBD2, 5 bases. Deletions cut 0 bases from V and 3 bases from J, with 10 bases between. The CDR3 contains 14 residues. The germline gives CDR1 DFQATT, CDR2 SNEGSKA (reference sequence).